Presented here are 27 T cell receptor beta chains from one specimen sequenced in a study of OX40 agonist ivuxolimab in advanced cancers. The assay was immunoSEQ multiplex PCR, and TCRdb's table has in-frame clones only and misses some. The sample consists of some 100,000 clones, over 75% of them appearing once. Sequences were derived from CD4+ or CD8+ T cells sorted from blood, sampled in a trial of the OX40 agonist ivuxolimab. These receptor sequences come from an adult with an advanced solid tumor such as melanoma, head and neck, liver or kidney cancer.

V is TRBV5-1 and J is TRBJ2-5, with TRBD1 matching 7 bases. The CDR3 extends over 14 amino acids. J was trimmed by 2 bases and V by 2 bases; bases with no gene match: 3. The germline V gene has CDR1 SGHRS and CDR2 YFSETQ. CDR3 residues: CASSFDRVQETQYF. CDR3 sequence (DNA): TGCGCCAGCAGCTTCGACAGGGTACAAGAGACCCAGTACTTC.

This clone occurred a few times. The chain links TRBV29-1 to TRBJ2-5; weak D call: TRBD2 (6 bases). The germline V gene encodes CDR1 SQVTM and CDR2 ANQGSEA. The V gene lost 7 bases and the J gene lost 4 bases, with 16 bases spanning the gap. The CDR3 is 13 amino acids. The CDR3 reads CSAGRGSRETQYF. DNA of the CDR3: TGCAGCGCCGGCCGGGGGTCTCGAGAGACCCAGTACTTC.

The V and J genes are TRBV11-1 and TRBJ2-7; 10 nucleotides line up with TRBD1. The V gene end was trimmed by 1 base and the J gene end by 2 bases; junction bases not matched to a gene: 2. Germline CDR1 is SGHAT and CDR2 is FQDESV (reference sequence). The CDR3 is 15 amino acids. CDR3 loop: CASSLEGQGAYEQYF. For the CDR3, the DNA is TGTGCCAGCAGCTTAGAAGGACAGGGGGCCTACGAGCAGTACTTC.

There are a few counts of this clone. This chain's CDR3 is CASNGGQALSGANVLTF. CDR3 DNA: TGTGCCAGCAACGGGGGACAGGCCCTCTCTGGGGCCAACGTCCTGACTTTC. J is TRBJ2-6 and V is TRBV2; 8 bases line up with TRBD1. The CDR3 consists of 17 residues. Germline CDR1 reads SNHLY; CDR2 reads FYNNEI. V was pared by 7 bases and J by 0 bases, with 8 bases of the junction left unmatched.

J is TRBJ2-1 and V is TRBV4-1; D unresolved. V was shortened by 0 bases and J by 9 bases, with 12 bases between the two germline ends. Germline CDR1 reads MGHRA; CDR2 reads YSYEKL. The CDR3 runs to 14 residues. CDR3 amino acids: CASSQDLYKREQFF. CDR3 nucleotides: TGCGCCAGCAGCCAAGATTTATATAAGCGTGAGCAGTTCTTC.

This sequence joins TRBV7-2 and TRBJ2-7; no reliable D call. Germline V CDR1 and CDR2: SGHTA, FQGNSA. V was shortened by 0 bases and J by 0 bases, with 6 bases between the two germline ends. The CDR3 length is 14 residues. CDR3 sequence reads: CASSLAGLSYEQYF. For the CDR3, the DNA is TGTGCCAGCAGCTTAGCGGGTCTCTCCTACGAGCAGTACTTC.

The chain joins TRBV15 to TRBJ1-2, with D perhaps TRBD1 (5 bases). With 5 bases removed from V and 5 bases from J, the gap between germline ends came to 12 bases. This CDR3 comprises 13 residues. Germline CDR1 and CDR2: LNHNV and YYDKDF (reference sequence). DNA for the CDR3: TGTGCCACCAGCTTAAGACAGAGTTATGGCTACACCTTC. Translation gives CATSLRQSYGYTF.

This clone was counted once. The CDR3 nucleotides read TGTGCCAGCACCGAACCCACAGGGGGTCGATATCAGCCCCAGCATTTT. Translating it yields CASTEPTGGRYQPQHF. The chain links TRBV28 to TRBJ1-5; 8 bases match TRBD1. The CDR3 extends over 16 amino acids. Germline assignment: CDR1 MDHEN and CDR2 SYDVKM. V was clipped by 7 bases and J by 5 bases; unmatched bases: 13.

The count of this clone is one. In DNA form, the CDR3 reads TGCGCCAGCTCCCGCAAGAGGGACCAGGAGCAGTTCTTC. It specifies CASSRKRDQEQFF. The V gene is TRBV10-2, the J gene TRBJ2-1; D tentatively fits TRBD1 or TRBD2 (5 bases each). The germline gives CDR1 WSHSY, CDR2 SAAADI. CDR3 length equals 13 residues. V was pared by 8 bases and J by 10 bases, with 18 bases between.

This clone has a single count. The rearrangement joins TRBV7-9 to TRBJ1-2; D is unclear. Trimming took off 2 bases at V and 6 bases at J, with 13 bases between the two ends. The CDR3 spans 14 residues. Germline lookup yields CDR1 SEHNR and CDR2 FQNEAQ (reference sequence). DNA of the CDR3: TGTGCCAGCAGCTTAAGCATTAACTCTCATGGCTACACCTTC. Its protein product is CASSLSINSHGYTF.

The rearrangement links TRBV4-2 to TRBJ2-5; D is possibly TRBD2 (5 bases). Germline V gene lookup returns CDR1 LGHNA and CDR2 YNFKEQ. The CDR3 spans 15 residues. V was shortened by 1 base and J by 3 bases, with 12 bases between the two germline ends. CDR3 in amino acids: CASSQGSPGKETQYF. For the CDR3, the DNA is TGTGCCAGCAGCCAAGGTTCCCCGGGAAAAGAGACCCAGTACTTC.

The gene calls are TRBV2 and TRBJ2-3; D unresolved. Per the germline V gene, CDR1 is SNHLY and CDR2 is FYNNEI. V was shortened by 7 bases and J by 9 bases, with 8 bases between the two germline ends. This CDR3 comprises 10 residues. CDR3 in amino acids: CASTSATQYF. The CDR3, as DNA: TGTGCCAGCACGTCGGCCACGCAGTATTTT.

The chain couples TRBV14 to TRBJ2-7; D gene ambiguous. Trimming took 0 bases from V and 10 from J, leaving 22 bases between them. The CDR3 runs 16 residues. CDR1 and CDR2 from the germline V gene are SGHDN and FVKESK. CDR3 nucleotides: TGTGCCAGCAGCCAAGAGGTCGGGCCTCCTCCCCCGAAACAGTACTTC. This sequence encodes CASSQEVGPPPPKQYF.

The CDR3, as DNA: TGCGCCAGCAGCTTAGCGGCGCAGAACACTGAAGCTTTCTTT. It codes for CASSLAAQNTEAFF. The chain links TRBV5-1 to TRBJ1-1; D is unclear. The CDR3 extends over 14 amino acids. Germline V gene data show CDR1 as SGHRS and CDR2 as YFSETQ. V was trimmed by 2 bases and J by 1 base, leaving 9 bases between them.

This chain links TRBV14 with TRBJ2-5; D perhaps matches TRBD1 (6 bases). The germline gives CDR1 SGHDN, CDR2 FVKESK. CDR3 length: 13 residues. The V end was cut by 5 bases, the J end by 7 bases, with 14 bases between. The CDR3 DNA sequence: TGTGCCAGCAGCACCTTCCAAGGGGGGACCCAGTACTTC. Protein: CASSTFQGGTQYF.

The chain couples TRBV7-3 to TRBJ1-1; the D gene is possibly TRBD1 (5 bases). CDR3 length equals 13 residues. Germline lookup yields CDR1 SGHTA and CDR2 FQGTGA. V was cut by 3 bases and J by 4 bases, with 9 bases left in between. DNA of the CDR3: TGTGCCAGCAGCTTTGCCCAGGGCACTGAAGCTTTCTTT. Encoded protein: CASSFAQGTEAFF.

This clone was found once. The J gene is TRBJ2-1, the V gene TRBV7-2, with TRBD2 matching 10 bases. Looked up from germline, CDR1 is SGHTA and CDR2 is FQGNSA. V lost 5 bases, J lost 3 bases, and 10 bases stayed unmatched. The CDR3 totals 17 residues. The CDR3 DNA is TGTGCCAGCAGCCAGACTAGCGGGCGGAACCTCTACAATGAGCAGTTCTTC. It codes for CASSQTSGRNLYNEQFF. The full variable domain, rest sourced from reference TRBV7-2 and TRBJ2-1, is GAGVSQSPSNKVTEKGKDVELRCDPISGHTALYWYRQSLGQGLEFLIYFQGNSAPDKSGLPSDRFSAERTGGSVSTLTIQRTQQEDSAVYLCASSQTSGRNLYNEQFFGPGTRLTVL.

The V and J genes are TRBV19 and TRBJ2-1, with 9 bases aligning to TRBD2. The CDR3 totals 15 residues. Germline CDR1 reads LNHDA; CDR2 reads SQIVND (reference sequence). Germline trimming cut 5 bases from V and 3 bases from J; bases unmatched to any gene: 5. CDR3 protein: CASSQTSGYYNEQFF. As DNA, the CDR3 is TGTGCCAGTAGTCAGACTAGCGGCTACTACAATGAGCAGTTCTTC.

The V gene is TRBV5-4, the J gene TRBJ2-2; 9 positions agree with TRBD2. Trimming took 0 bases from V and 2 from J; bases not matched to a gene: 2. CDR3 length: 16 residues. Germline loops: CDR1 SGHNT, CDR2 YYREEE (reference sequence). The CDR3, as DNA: TGTGCCAGCAGCTTGGGGCGGGAGGGAAACACCGGGGAGCTGTTTTTT. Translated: CASSLGREGNTGELFF.

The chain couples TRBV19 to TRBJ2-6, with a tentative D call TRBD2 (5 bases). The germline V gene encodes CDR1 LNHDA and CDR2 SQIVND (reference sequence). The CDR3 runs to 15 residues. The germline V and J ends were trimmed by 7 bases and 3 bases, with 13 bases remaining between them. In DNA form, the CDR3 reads TGTGCCAGTAATAGCAAAGGGAGTGGGGCCAACGTCCTGACTTTC. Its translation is CASNSKGSGANVLTF.

Here the CDR3 DNA reads TGCGCCAGCAGCCGGGGGACTAGCGGGGCCTACAATGAGCAGTTCTTC. This encodes CASSRGTSGAYNEQFF. The V gene is TRBV5-1, the J gene TRBJ2-1, with 13 nucleotides matching TRBD2. CDR3 length equals 16 residues. V gave up 4 bases and J gave up 2 bases; unmatched junction bases: 3. The germline CDR1 and CDR2 sequences are SGHRS and YFSETQ.

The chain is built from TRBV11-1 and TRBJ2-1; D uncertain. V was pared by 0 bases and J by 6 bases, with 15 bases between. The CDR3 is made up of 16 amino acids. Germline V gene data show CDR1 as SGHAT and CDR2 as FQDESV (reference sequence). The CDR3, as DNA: TGTGCCAGCAGCTTAGCCCCCCTTAGTGTGGGCAATGAGCAGTTCTTC. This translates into CASSLAPLSVGNEQFF.

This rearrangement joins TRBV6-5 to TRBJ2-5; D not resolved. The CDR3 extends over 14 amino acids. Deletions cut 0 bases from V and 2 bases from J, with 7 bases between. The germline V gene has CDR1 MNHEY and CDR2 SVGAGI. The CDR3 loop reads CASSYSYHQETQYF. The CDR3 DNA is TGTGCCAGCAGTTACTCATACCATCAAGAGACCCAGTACTTC.

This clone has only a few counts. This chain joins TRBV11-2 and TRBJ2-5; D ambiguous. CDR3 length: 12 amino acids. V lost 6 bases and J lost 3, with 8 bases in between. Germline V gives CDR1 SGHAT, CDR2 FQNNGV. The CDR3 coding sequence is TGTGCCAGCAGTATTGGAAAAGAGACCCAGTACTTC. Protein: CASSIGKETQYF. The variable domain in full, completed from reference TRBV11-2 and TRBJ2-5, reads EAGVAQSPRYKIIEKRQSVAFWCNPISGHATLYWYQQILGQGPKLLIQFQNNGVVDDSQLPKDRFSAERLKGVDSTLKIQPAKLEDSAVYLCASSIGKETQYFGPGTRLLVL.

The CDR3 nucleotides are TGTGCCAGCAGCACGGACAGGGTGAAAGTGACCCAGTACTTC. Its protein is CASSTDRVKVTQYF. The chain employs TRBV5-6 and TRBJ2-5; 8 bases match TRBD1. The V segment lost 4 bases and the J segment 7 bases; nucleotides outside the gene matches: 9. The CDR3 has 14 amino acids. In germline, CDR1 is SGHDT, CDR2 YYEEEE.

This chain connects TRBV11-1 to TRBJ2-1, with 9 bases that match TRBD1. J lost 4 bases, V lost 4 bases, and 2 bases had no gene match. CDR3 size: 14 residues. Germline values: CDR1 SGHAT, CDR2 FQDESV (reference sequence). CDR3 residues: CASSYRGRYNEQFF. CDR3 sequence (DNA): TGTGCCAGCAGCTACAGGGGGCGATACAATGAGCAGTTCTTC.

The CDR3, as DNA: TGTGCCAGCAGCCAAACAACAGTAGGGGGCTACACCTTC. It yields the protein CASSQTTVGGYTF. V usage is TRBV4-2 and J usage is TRBJ1-2; D is undetermined. This CDR3 region has 13 residues. CDR1 and CDR2 (germline): LGHNA, YNFKEQ. Trimming pared 2 bases from V and 8 bases from J, leaving 12 bases between.